These 12 T cell receptor beta chains share one sample of origin, sequenced in a study of spatial heterogeneity in lung cancer. MiXCR, run by TCRdb on the 5' RACE reads, gives a single entry per CDR3 protein. The profile shows around 92,000 distinct CDR3 sequences, 12% of them singletons. Time point specified: sample taken at primary tumor resection. Sample: PBMCs, taken at surgery. The receptors stem from a male donor with early-stage non-small cell lung cancer.

This clonotype came up a few times. This chain joins TRBV7-2 and TRBJ2-1; 9 bases align to TRBD2. Looked up from germline, CDR1 is SGHTA and CDR2 is FQGNSA. The CDR3 is 15 residues long. V lost 0 bases and J lost 8; bases outside the gene matches: 5. The CDR3 DNA reads TGTGCCAGCAGCTTAGCTAGCGGGAGCTGGGATGAGCAGTTCTTC. Translating it yields CASSLASGSWDEQFF.

This clonotype showed up many times. CDR3 in amino acids: CASSYRSGGRYEQYF. CDR3 bases: TGTGCCAGCAGTTACCGGAGCGGGGGGAGATACGAGCAGTACTTC. V is TRBV6-2 or TRBV6-3 and J is TRBJ2-7, with 9 positions matching TRBD2. The CDR3 length is 15 residues. In germline, CDR1 is MNHEY, CDR2 SVGEGT. V dropped 2 bases and J dropped 4; count of bases not matched to a gene: 6.

This clonotype was observed a few times. This chain connects TRBV24-1 to TRBJ2-1; tentatively, D is TRBD2 (6 bases). The CDR3 is 16 residues long. The germline V and J ends were trimmed by 3 bases and 6 bases, with 17 bases remaining between them. Germline assignment: CDR1 KGHDR and CDR2 SFDVKD. The CDR3 DNA sequence: TGTGCCACCAGTGATGGAAGCCGAGCGGGCTTCAATGAGCAGTTCTTC. This gives the protein CATSDGSRAGFNEQFF.

The CDR3 loop is CASSAEDSNQPQHF. The CDR3 nucleotides read TGTGCCAGCAGTGCCGAAGATAGCAATCAGCCCCAGCATTTT. The gene calls are TRBV6-1 and TRBJ1-5; no clear D. Germline V CDR1 and CDR2: MNHNS, SASEGT. The CDR3 covers 14 residues. V lost 4 bases and J lost 0, with 7 bases in between.

This clonotype has at least ten counts. The rearrangement uses TRBV29-1 and TRBJ2-1; 8 bases line up with TRBD1. V lost 4 bases to trimming and J lost 6 bases; unmatched junction nucleotides: 2. The length of the CDR3 is 12 residues. Germline CDR1 reads SQVTM; CDR2 reads ANQGSEA. The CDR3 spells CSVAGTGNEQFF. CDR3 DNA: TGCAGCGTTGCCGGGACAGGCAATGAGCAGTTCTTC.

This clonotype has a count of ten or more. This sequence joins TRBV24-1 and TRBJ2-3; 7 bases line up with TRBD2. From germline, CDR1 is KGHDR and CDR2 SFDVKD. This CDR3 has 13 residues. With 5 bases clipped from V and 4 bases from J, the junction kept 2 bases outside the gene matches. The CDR3 coding sequence is TGTGCCACCAGTGTGGCGGGAGCAGATACGCAGTATTTT. This translates into CATSVAGADTQYF.

This clonotype was picked up many times. J is TRBJ1-5 and V is TRBV20-1; possible D gene TRBD1, 5 bases. V was shortened by 0 bases and J by 7 bases, with 19 bases between the two germline ends. The CDR3 runs 16 residues. Germline CDR1 is DFQATT and CDR2 is SNEGSKA (reference sequence). CDR3 loop: CSARDPLGRPYQPQHF. The CDR3 DNA follows: TGCAGTGCTAGAGATCCGCTGGGGCGGCCGTACCAGCCCCAGCATTTT.

At least ten counts were recorded for this clonotype. The chain uses TRBV6-6 and TRBJ2-5; D gene unclear. Germline CDR1 MNHNY, CDR2 SVGAGI (reference sequence). V lost 4 bases and J 2 bases, leaving 11 bases between the germline ends. The CDR3 is 14 residues long. The CDR3 DNA sequence: TGTGCCAGCAGTTTACCCCAATTACAAGAGACCCAGTACTTC. This sequence encodes CASSLPQLQETQYF.

The chain links TRBV6-2 or TRBV6-3 to TRBJ2-7; 7 nucleotides align to TRBD2. Looked up from germline, CDR1 is MNHEY and CDR2 is SVGEGT. CDR3 size: 13 residues. V was pared by 5 bases and J by 6 bases, with 7 bases of the junction left unmatched. The CDR3 sequence is CASSPGRELEQYF. In nucleotides, the CDR3 is TGTGCCAGCAGTCCGGGGCGGGAGCTCGAGCAGTACTTC.

The count of this clonotype is one. The genes are TRBV12-3 or TRBV12-4 and TRBJ2-7, with D possibly being TRBD1 (6 bases). The CDR3 consists of 14 residues. The germline V and J ends were trimmed by 4 bases and 6 bases, with 16 bases remaining between them. The CDR3 DNA reads as TGTGCCAGCAGTTCCCACCAACAGGGCGGCGAGCAGTACTTC. Translated: CASSSHQQGGEQYF.

This clonotype was seen a handful of times. This rearrangement joins TRBV20-1 to TRBJ2-2; D is possibly TRBD1 or TRBD2 (5 bases each). Looked up from germline, CDR1 is DFQATT and CDR2 is SNEGSKA (reference sequence). With 3 bases removed from V and 2 bases from J, the gap between germline ends came to 7 bases. The CDR3 covers 13 residues. The CDR3 here is CSASRGNTGELFF. In DNA, the CDR3 is TGCAGTGCTAGCCGGGGCAACACCGGGGAGCTGTTTTTT.

This clonotype has more than one count but fewer than ten. J is TRBJ1-5 and V is TRBV28; 9 bases match TRBD1. Germline V gene sequence: CDR1 MDHEN, CDR2 SYDVKM. V trimming: 4 bases; J trimming: 5 bases; junction bases outside the gene matches: 6. The CDR3 length is 15 residues. Here the CDR3 reads CASSSSGTGYQPQHF. For the CDR3, the DNA is TGTGCCAGCAGTTCTTCCGGGACAGGGTATCAGCCCCAGCATTTT.